This TCR beta chain was retrieved from a study of blood T cell repertoires in COVID-19. Study information: COVID-19 samples, acute and convalescent, were from the United States, Italy and Spain. T cells, B-cell-depleted T cells, or PBMCs supplied cDNA or gDNA.

The CDR3 extends over 13 amino acids. With 6 bases removed from V and 2 bases from J, the gap between germline ends came to 11 bases. The V gene's germline CDR1 is MDHEN and CDR2 SYDVKM. Original methodology: Scientists estimated how many nucleated cells there were by amplifying reference gene primers. Some clones are missing from TCRdb's copy, which holds only in-frame ones; the method was immunoSEQ multiplex PCR. V, J and clone size were drawn from that table, and D and trimming were deduced from the DNA. The sample lists some 200,000 clones; 80% to 85% were seen once. This TCR came from a woman aged 55 to 70 with acute or convalescent COVID-19. The specimen was peripheral blood. The chain has TRBV28 and TRBJ2-7, with D possibly matching TRBD1 (6 bases). The CDR3 DNA sequence: TGTGCCAGCAGGTCAGGGACAACCTACGAGCAGTACTTC. Translation gives CASRSGTTYEQYF.